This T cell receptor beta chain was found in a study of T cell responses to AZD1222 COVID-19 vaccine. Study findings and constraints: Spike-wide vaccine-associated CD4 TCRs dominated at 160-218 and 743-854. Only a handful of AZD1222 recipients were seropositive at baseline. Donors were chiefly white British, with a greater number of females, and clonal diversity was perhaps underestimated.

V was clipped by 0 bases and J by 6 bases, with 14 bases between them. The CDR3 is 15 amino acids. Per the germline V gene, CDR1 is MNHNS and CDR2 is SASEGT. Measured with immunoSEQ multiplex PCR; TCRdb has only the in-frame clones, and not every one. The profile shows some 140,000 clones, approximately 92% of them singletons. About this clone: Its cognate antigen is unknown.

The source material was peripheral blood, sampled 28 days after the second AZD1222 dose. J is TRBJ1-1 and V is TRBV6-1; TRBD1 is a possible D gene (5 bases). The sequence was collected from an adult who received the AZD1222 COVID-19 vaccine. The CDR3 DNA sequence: TGTGCCAGCAGTGAAGCGCTTCATAGGGGAGCTGAAGCTTTCTTT. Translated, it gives CASSEALHRGAEAFF.